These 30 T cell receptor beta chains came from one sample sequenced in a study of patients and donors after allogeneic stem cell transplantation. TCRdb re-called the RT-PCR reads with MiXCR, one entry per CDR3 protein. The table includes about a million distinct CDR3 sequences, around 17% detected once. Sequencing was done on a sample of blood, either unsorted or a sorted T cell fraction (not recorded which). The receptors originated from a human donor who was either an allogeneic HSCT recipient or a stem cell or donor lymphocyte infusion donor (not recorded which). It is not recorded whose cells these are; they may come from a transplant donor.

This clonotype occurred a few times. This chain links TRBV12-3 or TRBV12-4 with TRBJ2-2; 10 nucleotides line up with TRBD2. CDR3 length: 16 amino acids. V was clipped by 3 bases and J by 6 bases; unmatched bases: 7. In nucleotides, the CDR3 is TGTGCCAGCAGTTTTTCCAGCGGGAGGGGGGCCGGGGAGCTGTTTTTT. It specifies CASSFSSGRGAGELFF.

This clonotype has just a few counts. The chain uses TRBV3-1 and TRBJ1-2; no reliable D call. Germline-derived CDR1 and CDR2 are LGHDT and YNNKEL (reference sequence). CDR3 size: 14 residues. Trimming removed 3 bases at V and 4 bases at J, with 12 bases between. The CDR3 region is CASSHRRETYGYTF. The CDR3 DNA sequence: TGTGCCAGCAGCCATCGGAGAGAGACCTATGGCTACACCTTC.

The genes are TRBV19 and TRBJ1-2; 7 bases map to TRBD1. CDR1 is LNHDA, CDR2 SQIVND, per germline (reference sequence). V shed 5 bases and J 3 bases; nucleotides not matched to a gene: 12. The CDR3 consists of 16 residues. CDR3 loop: CASSYPFTGDYYGYTF. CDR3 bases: TGTGCCAGTAGTTATCCTTTTACAGGGGACTACTATGGCTACACCTTC.

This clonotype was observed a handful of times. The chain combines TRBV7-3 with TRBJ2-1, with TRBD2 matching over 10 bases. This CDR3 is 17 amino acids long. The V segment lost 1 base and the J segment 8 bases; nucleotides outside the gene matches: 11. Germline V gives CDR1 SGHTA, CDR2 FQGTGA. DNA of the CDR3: TGTGCCAGCAGCTTAAGTAGCGGGGGGTCATTTCTGGATGAGCAGTTCTTC. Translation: CASSLSSGGSFLDEQFF. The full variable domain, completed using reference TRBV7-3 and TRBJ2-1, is GAGVSQTPSNKVTEKGKYVELRCDPISGHTALYWYRQSLGQGPEFLIYFQGTGAADDSGLPNDRFFAVRPEGSVSTLKIQRTERGDSAVYLCASSLSSGGSFLDEQFFGPGTRLTVL.

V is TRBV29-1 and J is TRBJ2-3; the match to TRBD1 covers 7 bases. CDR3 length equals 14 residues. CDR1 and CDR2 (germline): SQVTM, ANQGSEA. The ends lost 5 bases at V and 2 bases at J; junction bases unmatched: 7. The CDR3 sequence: CSVLTGLDTDTQYF. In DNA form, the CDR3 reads TGCAGCGTTCTGACAGGGTTGGACACAGATACGCAGTATTTT.

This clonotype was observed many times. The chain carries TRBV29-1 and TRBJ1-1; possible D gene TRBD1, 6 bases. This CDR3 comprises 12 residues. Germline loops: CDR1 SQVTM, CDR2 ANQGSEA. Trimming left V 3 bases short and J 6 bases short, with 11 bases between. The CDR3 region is CSVEIRGAEAFF. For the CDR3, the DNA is TGCAGCGTTGAGATTAGGGGGGCTGAAGCTTTCTTT.

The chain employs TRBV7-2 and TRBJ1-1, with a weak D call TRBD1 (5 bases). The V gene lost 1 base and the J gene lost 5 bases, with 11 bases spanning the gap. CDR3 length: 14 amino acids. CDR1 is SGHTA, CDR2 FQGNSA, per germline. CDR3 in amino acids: CASSLGGFRTEAFF. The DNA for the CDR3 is TGTGCCAGCAGCTTAGGGGGGTTTCGGACTGAAGCTTTCTTT.

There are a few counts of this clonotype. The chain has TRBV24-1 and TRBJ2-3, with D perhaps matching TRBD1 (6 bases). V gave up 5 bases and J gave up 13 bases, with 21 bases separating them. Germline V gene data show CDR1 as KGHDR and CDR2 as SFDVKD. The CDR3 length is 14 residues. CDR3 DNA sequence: TGTGCCACCAGTGCCGTCCGGGACACCCGGTGGGAGTATTTT. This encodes CATSAVRDTRWEYF.

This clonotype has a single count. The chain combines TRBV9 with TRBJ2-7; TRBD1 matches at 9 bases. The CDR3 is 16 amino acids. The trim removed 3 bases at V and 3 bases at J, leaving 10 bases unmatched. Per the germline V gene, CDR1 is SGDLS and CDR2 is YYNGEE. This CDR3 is CASSEGPGTGLYEQYF. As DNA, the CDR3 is TGTGCCAGCAGCGAGGGCCCCGGGACAGGGCTCTACGAGCAGTACTTC. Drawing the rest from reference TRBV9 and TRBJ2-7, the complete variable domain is DSGVTQTPKHLITATGQRVTLRCSPRSGDLSVYWYQQSLDQGLQFLIQYYNGEERAKGNILERFSAQQFPDLHSELNLSSLELGDSALYFCASSEGPGTGLYEQYFGPGTRLTVT.

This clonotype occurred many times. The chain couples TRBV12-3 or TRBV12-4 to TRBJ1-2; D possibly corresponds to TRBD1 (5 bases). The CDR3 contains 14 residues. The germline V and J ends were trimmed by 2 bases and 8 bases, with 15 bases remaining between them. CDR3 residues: CASSLQGRSRGYTF. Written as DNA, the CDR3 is TGTGCCAGCAGTTTACAGGGCAGATCGAGGGGCTACACCTTC.

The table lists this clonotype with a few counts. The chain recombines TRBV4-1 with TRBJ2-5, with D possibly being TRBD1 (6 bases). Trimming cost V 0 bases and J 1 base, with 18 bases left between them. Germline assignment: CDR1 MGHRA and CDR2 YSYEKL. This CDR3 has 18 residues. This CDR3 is CASSQDFGGRLTQETQYF. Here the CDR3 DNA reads TGCGCCAGCAGCCAAGATTTTGGGGGCCGCCTAACCCAAGAGACCCAGTACTTC.

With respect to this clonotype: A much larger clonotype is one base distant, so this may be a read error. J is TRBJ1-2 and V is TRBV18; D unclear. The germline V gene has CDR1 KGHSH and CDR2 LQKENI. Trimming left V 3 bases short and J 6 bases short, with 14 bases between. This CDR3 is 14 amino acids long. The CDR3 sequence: CASSPQDRRHGYTF. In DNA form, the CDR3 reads TGTGCCAGCTCACCTCAGGATCGGCGGCATGGCTACACCTTC.

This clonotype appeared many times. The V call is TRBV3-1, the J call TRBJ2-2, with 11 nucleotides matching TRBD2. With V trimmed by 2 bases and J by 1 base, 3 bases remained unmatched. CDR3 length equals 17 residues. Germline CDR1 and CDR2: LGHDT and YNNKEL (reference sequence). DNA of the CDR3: TGTGCCAGCAGCCAAAAGGGACTAGCGGTGAACACCGGGGAGCTGTTTTTT. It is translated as CASSQKGLAVNTGELFF. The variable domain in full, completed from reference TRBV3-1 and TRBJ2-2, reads DTAVSQTPKYLVTQMGNDKSIKCEQNLGHDTMYWYKQDSKKFLKIMFSYNNKELIINETVPNRFSPKSPDKAHLNLHINSLELGDSAVYFCASSQKGLAVNTGELFFGEGSRLTVL.

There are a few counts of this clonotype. The CDR3 nucleotides read TGTGCCAGCAGTTTTGGGGCCTCCTATGAAGCTTTCTTT. Translation: CASSFGASYEAFF. The rearrangement uses TRBV12-3 or TRBV12-4 and TRBJ1-1; the D gene is possibly TRBD1 (5 bases). V lost 3 bases and J 7 bases, leaving 12 bases between the germline ends. CDR3 size: 13 residues.

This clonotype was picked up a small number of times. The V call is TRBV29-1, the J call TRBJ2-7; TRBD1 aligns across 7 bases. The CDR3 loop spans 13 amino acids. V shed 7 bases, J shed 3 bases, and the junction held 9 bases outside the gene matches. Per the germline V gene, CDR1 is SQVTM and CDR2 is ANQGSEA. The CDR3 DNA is TGCAGCGCCAAGACAGGGCCCTTCTACGAGCAGTACTTC. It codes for CSAKTGPFYEQYF.

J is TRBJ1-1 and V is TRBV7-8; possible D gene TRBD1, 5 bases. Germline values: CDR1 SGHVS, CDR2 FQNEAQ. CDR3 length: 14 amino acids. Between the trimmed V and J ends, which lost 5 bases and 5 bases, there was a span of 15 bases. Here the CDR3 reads CASSPEGSSTEAFF. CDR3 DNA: TGTGCCAGCAGCCCAGAGGGGAGTTCAACTGAAGCTTTCTTT.

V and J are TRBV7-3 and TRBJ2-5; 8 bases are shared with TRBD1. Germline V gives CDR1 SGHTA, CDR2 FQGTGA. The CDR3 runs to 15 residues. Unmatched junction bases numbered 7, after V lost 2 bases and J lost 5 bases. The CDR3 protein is CASSLQGQGSETQYF. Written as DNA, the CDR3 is TGTGCCAGCAGCTTACAAGGACAGGGATCGGAGACCCAGTACTTC.

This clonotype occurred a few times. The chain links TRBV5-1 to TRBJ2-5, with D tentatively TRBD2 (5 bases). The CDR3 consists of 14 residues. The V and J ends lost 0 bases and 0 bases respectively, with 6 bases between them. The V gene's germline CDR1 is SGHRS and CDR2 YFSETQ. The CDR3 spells CASSLVGDQETQYF. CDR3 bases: TGCGCCAGCAGCTTGGTCGGGGACCAAGAGACCCAGTACTTC.

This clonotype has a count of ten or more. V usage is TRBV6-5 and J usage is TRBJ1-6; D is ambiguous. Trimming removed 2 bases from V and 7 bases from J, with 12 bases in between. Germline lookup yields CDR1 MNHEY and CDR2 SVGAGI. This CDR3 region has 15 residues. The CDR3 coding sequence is TGTGCCAGCAGTTACGGCCCCCTTCGGAATTCACCCCTCCACTTT. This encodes CASSYGPLRNSPLHF.

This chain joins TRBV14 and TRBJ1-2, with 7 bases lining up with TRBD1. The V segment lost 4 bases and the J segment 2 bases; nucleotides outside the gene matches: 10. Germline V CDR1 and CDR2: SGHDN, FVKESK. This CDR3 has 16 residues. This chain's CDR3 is CASSPSPGTVNYGYTF. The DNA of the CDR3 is TGTGCCAGCAGCCCATCCCCCGGGACAGTCAACTATGGCTACACCTTC.

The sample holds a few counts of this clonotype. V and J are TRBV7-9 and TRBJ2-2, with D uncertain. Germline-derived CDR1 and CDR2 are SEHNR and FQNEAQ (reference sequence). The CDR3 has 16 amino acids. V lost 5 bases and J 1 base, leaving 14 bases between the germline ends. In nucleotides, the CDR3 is TGTGCCAGCAGCCAAAGAACCACCAAGAACACCGGGGAGCTGTTTTTT. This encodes CASSQRTTKNTGELFF.

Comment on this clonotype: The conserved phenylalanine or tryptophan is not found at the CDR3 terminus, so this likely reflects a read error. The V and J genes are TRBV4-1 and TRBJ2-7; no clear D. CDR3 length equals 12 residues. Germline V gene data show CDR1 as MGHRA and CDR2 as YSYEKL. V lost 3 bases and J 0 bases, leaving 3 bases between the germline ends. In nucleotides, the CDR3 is TGCGCCAGCAGCCACCACTCCTACGAGCAGTACTGC. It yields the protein CASSHHSYEQYC.

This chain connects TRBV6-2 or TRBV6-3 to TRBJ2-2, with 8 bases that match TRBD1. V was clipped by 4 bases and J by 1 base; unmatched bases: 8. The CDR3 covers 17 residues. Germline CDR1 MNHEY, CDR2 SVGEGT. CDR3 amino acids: CASSFDPGQVNTGELFF. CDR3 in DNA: TGTGCCAGCAGTTTCGACCCGGGACAGGTGAACACCGGGGAGCTGTTTTTT.

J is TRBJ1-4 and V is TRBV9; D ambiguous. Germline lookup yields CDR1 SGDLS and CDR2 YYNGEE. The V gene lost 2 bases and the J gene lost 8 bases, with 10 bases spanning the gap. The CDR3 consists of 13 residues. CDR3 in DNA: TGTGCCAGCAGCGTCACAGATCACGAAAAACTGTTTTTT. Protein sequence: CASSVTDHEKLFF.

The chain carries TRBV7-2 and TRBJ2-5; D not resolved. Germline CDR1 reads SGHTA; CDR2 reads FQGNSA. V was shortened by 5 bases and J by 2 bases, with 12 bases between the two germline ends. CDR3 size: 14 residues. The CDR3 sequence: CASSPGGQQETQYF. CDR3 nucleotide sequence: TGTGCCAGCAGCCCAGGTGGGCAGCAAGAGACCCAGTACTTC.

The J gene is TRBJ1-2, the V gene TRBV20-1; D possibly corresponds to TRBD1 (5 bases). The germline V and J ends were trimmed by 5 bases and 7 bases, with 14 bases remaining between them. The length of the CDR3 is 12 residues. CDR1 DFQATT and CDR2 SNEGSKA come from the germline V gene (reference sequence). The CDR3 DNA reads TGCAGTGCTCTATCAGATGACAGTGGCTACACCTTC. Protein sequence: CSALSDDSGYTF.

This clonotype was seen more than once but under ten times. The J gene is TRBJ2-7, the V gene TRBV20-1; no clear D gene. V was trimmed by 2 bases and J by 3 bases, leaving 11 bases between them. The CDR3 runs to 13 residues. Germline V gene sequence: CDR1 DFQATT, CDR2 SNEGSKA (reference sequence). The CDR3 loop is CSARFGRFYEQYF. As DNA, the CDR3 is TGCAGTGCTAGATTTGGTCGGTTCTACGAGCAGTACTTC.

The CDR3 reads CASSSLRRAYEQYF. CDR3 DNA sequence: TGTGCCAGCAGCTCCCTTAGGAGGGCCTACGAGCAGTACTTC. The V gene is TRBV5-6, the J gene TRBJ2-7; D is possibly TRBD2 (6 bases). The germline V gene encodes CDR1 SGHDT and CDR2 YYEEEE. This CDR3 has 14 residues. Trimming removed 3 bases from V and 2 bases from J, with 12 bases in between.

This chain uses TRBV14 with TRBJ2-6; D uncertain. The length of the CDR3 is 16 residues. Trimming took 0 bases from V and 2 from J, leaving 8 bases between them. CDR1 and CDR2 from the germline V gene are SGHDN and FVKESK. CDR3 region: CASSQEVVAGANVLTF. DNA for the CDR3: TGTGCCAGCAGCCAAGAGGTAGTGGCTGGGGCCAACGTCCTGACTTTC. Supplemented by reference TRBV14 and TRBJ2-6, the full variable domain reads EAGVTQFPSHSVIEKGQTVTLRCDPISGHDNLYWYRRVMGKEIKFLLHFVKESKQDESGMPNNRFLAERTGGTYSTLKVQPAELEDSGVYFCASSQEVVAGANVLTFGAGSRLTVL.

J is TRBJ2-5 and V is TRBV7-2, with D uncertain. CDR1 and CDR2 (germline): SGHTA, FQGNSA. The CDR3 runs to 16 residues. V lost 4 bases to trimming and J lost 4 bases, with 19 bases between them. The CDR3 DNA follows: TGTGCCAGCAGCTCACATGCTTTTTCTGGTATAGAGACCCAGTACTTC. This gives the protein CASSSHAFSGIETQYF.